The 32 T cell receptor beta chains listed next were all sequenced from one sample in a study of early T cells in non-severe SARS-CoV-2 infection. TCRdb reanalysed the 5' RACE reads using MiXCR and keeps one entry per CDR3 protein. The sample holds roughly 56,000 distinct CDR3 sequences; approximately 8% are singletons and the top ten take around 4%. Sequenced input: whole blood. These receptors originate from an adult who was a healthcare worker with PCR-confirmed SARS-CoV-2 infection or an uninfected control (not recorded which).

This clonotype has just a few counts. This sequence joins TRBV5-1 and TRBJ1-4; D is undetermined. CDR1 and CDR2 (germline): SGHRS, YFSETQ. The CDR3 is made up of 14 amino acids. The ends were cut back, 3 bases at V and 7 bases at J, with 13 bases in the middle. For the CDR3, the DNA is TGCGCCAGCAGCTGGTCGGCCGCCGGTGAAAAACTGTTTTTT. Amino acid sequence: CASSWSAAGEKLFF.

The rearrangement joins TRBV4-1 to TRBJ2-6; 8 bases agree with TRBD2. Looked up from germline, CDR1 is MGHRA and CDR2 is YSYEKL. The J segment lost 0 bases and the V segment lost 0 bases, leaving 10 bases of the junction unmatched. CDR3 length equals 20 residues. CDR3 nucleotides: TGCGCCAGCAGCCAAGACATAGCGGGACTAATCCGCTCTGGGGCCAACGTCCTGACTTTC. This translates into CASSQDIAGLIRSGANVLTF.

At least ten counts were recorded for this clonotype. CDR3 DNA sequence: TGTGCCAGCAGTCGAGAGGCACCTGGGACCTATGGCTACACCTTC. This translates into CASSREAPGTYGYTF. V is TRBV2 and J is TRBJ1-2, with D tentatively TRBD1 (5 bases). CDR1 and CDR2 from the germline V gene are SNHLY and FYNNEI. The V end was cut by 5 bases, the J end by 4 bases, with 17 bases between. The CDR3 spans 15 residues.

The DNA of the CDR3 is TGTGCCAGCAGCCCCAGGGTAGCGACGAACACCGGGGAGCTGTTTTTT. Its protein product is CASSPRVATNTGELFF. V and J are TRBV11-2 and TRBJ2-2; D may correspond to TRBD1 or TRBD2 (5 bases each). The germline V gene encodes CDR1 SGHAT and CDR2 FQNNGV. CDR3 length equals 16 residues. Between the trimmed V and J ends, which lost 5 bases and 0 bases, there was a span of 13 bases. The full variable domain, with the rest looked up from reference TRBV11-2 and TRBJ2-2, is EAGVAQSPRYKIIEKRQSVAFWCNPISGHATLYWYQQILGQGPKLLIQFQNNGVVDDSQLPKDRFSAERLKGVDSTLKIQPAKLEDSAVYLCASSPRVATNTGELFFGEGSRLTVL.

The rearrangement uses TRBV3-1 and TRBJ2-5, with D unclear. CDR1 is LGHDT and CDR2 is YNNKEL in the germline V gene (reference sequence). The CDR3 covers 16 residues. V was pared by 5 bases and J by 0 bases, with 16 bases between. CDR3 sequence: CASSDVRRPHQETQYF. The CDR3 bases are TGTGCCAGCAGCGACGTGCGACGACCTCACCAAGAGACCCAGTACTTC.

This clonotype was counted only a few times. The chain links TRBV7-2 to TRBJ2-1, with TRBD2 matching over 12 bases. CDR1 and CDR2 from the germline V gene are SGHTA and FQGNSA. The CDR3 covers 16 residues. With V trimmed by 1 base and J by 15 bases, 13 bases remained unmatched. The CDR3 is CASSLVGLAGGLRGFF. The CDR3 DNA reads as TGTGCCAGCAGCTTAGTTGGTCTAGCGGGAGGGCTTCGGGGGTTCTTC.

This clonotype was observed many times. The J gene is TRBJ2-5, the V gene TRBV7-8, with 8 bases aligning to TRBD1. Germline V gene lookup returns CDR1 SGHVS and CDR2 FQNEAQ. The ends lost 6 bases at V and 4 bases at J; junction bases unmatched: 4. The length of the CDR3 is 13 residues. This chain's CDR3 is CASRTGERETQYF. CDR3 DNA sequence: TGTGCCAGCAGGACAGGGGAGAGAGAGACCCAGTACTTC.

This clonotype was observed a few times. The chain recombines TRBV3-1 with TRBJ2-5; 8 bases are shared with TRBD1. This CDR3 is built from 14 residues. Looked up from germline, CDR1 is LGHDT and CDR2 is YNNKEL (reference sequence). The junction had 4 bases not matched to a gene; V was cut back by 3 bases and J by 4 bases. For the CDR3, the DNA is TGTGCCAGCAGCCATAGCAGGGGGCGAGAGACCCAGTACTTC. This gives the protein CASSHSRGRETQYF.

The chain carries TRBV6-2 or TRBV6-3 and TRBJ2-1; D may correspond to TRBD1 or TRBD2 (6 bases each). The ends were cut back, 8 bases at V and 5 bases at J, with 13 bases in the middle. The CDR3 runs 13 residues. Germline assignment: CDR1 MNHEY and CDR2 SVGEGT. Written as DNA, the CDR3 is TGTGCCAGCCGGCCGGGGGCGAACAATGAGCAGTTCTTC. Translating it yields CASRPGANNEQFF.

This clonotype showed up many times. CDR3 amino acids: CASSLRGGELFF. The CDR3 DNA sequence: TGTGCCAGCAGTTTGCGTGGCGGGGAGCTGTTTTTT. The V gene is TRBV27, the J gene TRBJ2-2; D gene ambiguous. Trimming removed 3 bases at V and 7 bases at J, with 6 bases between. Germline loops: CDR1 MNHEY, CDR2 SMNVEV (reference sequence). This CDR3 is 12 amino acids long.

Only a few counts were recorded for this clonotype. The chain carries TRBV7-9 and TRBJ2-3, with unresolved D. The CDR3 covers 12 residues. Germline V CDR1 and CDR2: SEHNR, FQNEAQ (reference sequence). Trimming removed 8 bases at V and 2 bases at J, with 8 bases between. CDR3 DNA sequence: TGTGCCAGCCGTATTTACACAGATACGCAGTATTTT. Its translation: CASRIYTDTQYF.

The chain is built from TRBV20-1 and TRBJ2-3; tentative D call: TRBD2 (6 bases). The CDR3 extends over 14 amino acids. Deletions cut 2 bases from V and 6 bases from J, with 15 bases between. Looked up from germline, CDR1 is DFQATT and CDR2 is SNEGSKA (reference sequence). The DNA of the CDR3 is TGCAGTGCTAGAAAGGCGGGACCCTTCGATACGCAGTATTTT. Translating gives CSARKAGPFDTQYF.

The CDR3 region has the DNA TGTGCCAGCAGGACCGGGACACCGGCCTACGAGCAGTACTTC. Protein: CASRTGTPAYEQYF. V is TRBV27 and J is TRBJ2-7, with D possibly matching TRBD1 (6 bases). The CDR3 has 14 amino acids. Between the trimmed V and J ends, which lost 6 bases and 2 bases, there was a span of 14 bases. Germline CDR1 and CDR2: MNHEY and SMNVEV (reference sequence).

This clonotype was detected many times. The V call is TRBV5-1, the J call TRBJ2-3; 9 bases map to TRBD1. From germline, CDR1 is SGHRS and CDR2 YFSETQ. The CDR3 contains 16 residues. V was pared by 3 bases and J by 2 bases, with 7 bases of the junction left unmatched. The CDR3 DNA reads TGCGCCAGCAGCTCAACAGGGGGCACCACCACAGATACGCAGTATTTT. Translating gives CASSSTGGTTTDTQYF.

The chain uses TRBV5-1 and TRBJ1-1; D call uncertain. V was trimmed by 0 bases and J by 5 bases, leaving 11 bases between them. Germline V gene data show CDR1 as SGHRS and CDR2 as YFSETQ. This CDR3 region has 14 residues. The CDR3: CASSLEGRKTEAFF. The CDR3 DNA sequence: TGCGCCAGCAGCTTGGAGGGCAGGAAAACTGAAGCTTTCTTT.

The chain is built from TRBV10-3 and TRBJ2-7; weak D call: TRBD2 (6 bases). The V end lost 5 bases, the J end lost 7 bases, and 15 bases lay between the germline ends. Germline values: CDR1 ENHRY, CDR2 SYGVKD. The CDR3 contains 13 residues. The CDR3 DNA reads TGTGCCATCAGTTGGGACGGGGGAAGTGAGCAGTACTTC. Translating it yields CAISWDGGSEQYF.

Only a few counts were recorded for this clonotype. This rearrangement joins TRBV4-2 to TRBJ1-2; 7 bases align to TRBD1. The CDR3 is made up of 16 amino acids. Germline V gives CDR1 LGHNA, CDR2 YNFKEQ. The trim removed 5 bases at V and 2 bases at J, leaving 11 bases unmatched. Here the CDR3 reads CASSETVAGGNYGYTF. In DNA form, the CDR3 reads TGTGCCAGCAGCGAGACAGTGGCAGGGGGGAACTATGGCTACACCTTC.

This clonotype has only a few counts. The rearrangement joins TRBV20-1 to TRBJ1-1; D is uncertain. The CDR3 sequence is 10 residues long. Germline CDR1 DFQATT, CDR2 SNEGSKA (reference sequence). The V gene lost 7 bases and the J gene lost 1 base, with 4 bases spanning the gap. The CDR3 sequence: CSVQNTEAFF. CDR3 DNA: TGCAGTGTTCAGAACACTGAAGCTTTCTTT.

This clonotype has a count of ten or more. The chain combines TRBV3-1 with TRBJ2-1, with 8 bases fitting TRBD2. The germline CDR1 and CDR2 sequences are LGHDT and YNNKEL (reference sequence). CDR3 length: 18 amino acids. The trim removed 0 bases at V and 6 bases at J, leaving 13 bases unmatched. The CDR3 sequence: CASSQESAETSVFNEQFF. The CDR3, as DNA: TGTGCCAGCAGCCAAGAGTCAGCCGAGACTAGCGTTTTCAATGAGCAGTTCTTC.

This clonotype was seen more than once but under ten times. This chain uses TRBV7-9 with TRBJ2-2, with unresolved D. The CDR3 has 13 residues. Germline CDR1 reads SEHNR; CDR2 reads FQNEAQ (reference sequence). Trimming removed 4 bases at V and 2 bases at J, with 5 bases between. The CDR3: CASSSINTGELFF. The DNA of the CDR3 is TGTGCCAGCAGCTCAATAAACACCGGGGAGCTGTTTTTT.

This chain uses TRBV6-2 or TRBV6-3 with TRBJ2-2; TRBD2 matches 10 bases. V gave up 9 bases and J gave up 5 bases; unmatched junction bases: 6. Germline V gives CDR1 MNHEY, CDR2 SVGEGT. The CDR3 consists of 14 residues. The CDR3: CASTGTSDTGELFF. DNA of the CDR3: TGTGCCAGTACCGGGACTAGCGATACCGGGGAGCTGTTTTTT.

Many counts were recorded for this clonotype. This chain joins TRBV7-6 and TRBJ2-1; D is possibly TRBD2 (5 bases). The germline CDR1 and CDR2 sequences are SGHVS and FNYEAQ. The length of the CDR3 is 12 residues. The germline V and J ends were trimmed by 4 bases and 9 bases, with 10 bases remaining between them. CDR3 DNA sequence: TGTGCCAGCAGCTCTAGCTTCAGTGAGCAGTTCTTC. This codes for CASSSSFSEQFF.

At least ten counts were recorded for this clonotype. The rearrangement uses TRBV6-5 and TRBJ2-2; D not resolved. The V and J ends lost 3 bases and 5 bases respectively, with 7 bases between them. The germline V gene encodes CDR1 MNHEY and CDR2 SVGAGI. The CDR3 contains 13 residues. CDR3 bases: TGTGCCAGCAGTTATCAGCAGACCGGGGAGCTGTTTTTT. Encoded protein: CASSYQQTGELFF.

This clonotype is a singleton in its sample. The V and J genes are TRBV11-2 and TRBJ2-1; TRBD2 matches 12 bases. Germline assignment: CDR1 SGHAT and CDR2 FQNNGV. This CDR3 comprises 15 residues. The junction had 6 bases not matched to a gene; V was cut back by 6 bases and J by 6 bases. The DNA for the CDR3 is TGTGCCAGCAGATCCGGGACTAGCGGGCTCAATGAGCAGTTCTTC. Encoded protein: CASRSGTSGLNEQFF. The complete variable domain, with remaining parts taken from reference TRBV11-2 and TRBJ2-1, reads EAGVAQSPRYKIIEKRQSVAFWCNPISGHATLYWYQQILGQGPKLLIQFQNNGVVDDSQLPKDRFSAERLKGVDSTLKIQPAKLEDSAVYLCASRSGTSGLNEQFFGPGTRLTVL.

J is TRBJ2-1 and V is TRBV5-1; tentative D call: TRBD2 (6 bases). V lost 0 bases and J lost 4, with 11 bases in between. Germline V gives CDR1 SGHRS, CDR2 YFSETQ. The CDR3 runs 15 residues. CDR3 loop: CASSLGLARYNEQFF. The CDR3 DNA sequence: TGCGCCAGCAGCTTGGGCCTAGCGAGATACAATGAGCAGTTCTTC.

This clonotype was counted a few times. The chain employs TRBV29-1 and TRBJ2-3; possible D gene TRBD2, 6 bases. Deletions cut 4 bases from V and 4 bases from J, with 18 bases between. Germline V gene sequence: CDR1 SQVTM, CDR2 ANQGSEA. This CDR3 has 15 amino acids. DNA of the CDR3: TGCAGCGTTGGTGCTGGGAAAGGGGAGGCAGATACGCAGTATTTT. This gives the protein CSVGAGKGEADTQYF.

This clonotype was seen more than once but under ten times. The chain couples TRBV7-9 to TRBJ2-5; the D gene is possibly TRBD2 (6 bases). Germline V CDR1 and CDR2: SEHNR, FQNEAQ (reference sequence). The CDR3 covers 14 residues. The V gene lost 4 bases and the J gene lost 7 bases, with 16 bases spanning the gap. The CDR3 here is CASSSVFPGGTQYF. The CDR3 DNA reads TGTGCCAGCAGCTCCGTCTTCCCCGGGGGGACCCAGTACTTC.

V is TRBV12-3 or TRBV12-4 and J is TRBJ2-5, with D tentatively TRBD1 or TRBD2 (5 bases each). The length of the CDR3 is 15 residues. Trimming left V 3 bases short and J 2 bases short, with 13 bases between. DNA for the CDR3: TGTGCCAGCAGTTTCCGGGACGGCCGTCAAGAGACCCAGTACTTC. It translates to CASSFRDGRQETQYF.

This clonotype has just a few counts. The rearrangement links TRBV20-1 to TRBJ2-1; D may be TRBD1 or TRBD2 (6 bases each). There are 12 residues in the CDR3. Germline V gene sequence: CDR1 DFQATT, CDR2 SNEGSKA (reference sequence). The V end was cut by 1 base, the J end by 10 bases, with 11 bases between. As DNA, the CDR3 is TGCAGTGCTAGAGGGGGGGCCGCCGAGCAGTTCTTC. Its protein product is CSARGGAAEQFF.

This sequence joins TRBV7-2 and TRBJ1-1; D is unclear. Looked up from germline, CDR1 is SGHTA and CDR2 is FQGNSA. Trimming stripped 5 bases from V and 3 bases from J, with 7 bases between. The CDR3 length is 12 residues. The CDR3 sequence: CASSLQYTEAFF. The CDR3, as DNA: TGTGCCAGCAGCCTCCAATACACTGAAGCTTTCTTT.

This clonotype was detected a few times. The V call is TRBV6-5, the J call TRBJ1-4, with D possibly TRBD1 on 5 matching bases. V was cut by 5 bases and J by 7 bases, with 20 bases left in between. The germline CDR1 and CDR2 sequences are MNHEY and SVGAGI. The CDR3 totals 16 residues. DNA for the CDR3: TGTGCCAGCAGTACAGGTCTCCAGGGACGGGGTGAAAAACTGTTTTTT. Its translation: CASSTGLQGRGEKLFF.

This clonotype was seen a handful of times. This sequence joins TRBV6-5 and TRBJ2-3; TRBD2 matches 7 bases. This CDR3 contains 15 residues. Losses at the gene ends were 5 bases for V and 1 base for J; bases not matched to a gene: 6. Germline CDR1 is MNHEY and CDR2 is SVGAGI. Here the CDR3 reads CASSPGTTGTDTQYF. CDR3 DNA: TGTGCCAGCAGTCCGGGGACTACTGGCACAGATACGCAGTATTTT.